The 14 T cell receptor beta chains presented below share a single source sample, sequenced in a study of response to subunit inactivated influenza vaccine. Using its own MiXCR run on the RT-PCR reads, TCRdb lists one record per CDR3 protein. The sample shows about 190,000 distinct CDR3 sequences, 14% of them seen only once. The sequences come from CD8+ T cells sorted from PBMCs, collected approximately 5 days after vaccination. Receptors originate from a man in his forties or fifties who received an inactivated influenza vaccine.

This clonotype appeared many times. This chain uses TRBV24-1 with TRBJ2-1; 8 nucleotides agree with TRBD1. Germline-derived CDR1 and CDR2 are KGHDR and SFDVKD. The CDR3 has 16 amino acids. Unmatched junction bases numbered 6, after V lost 4 bases and J lost 2 bases. CDR3 nucleotides: TGTGCCACCAGTGACCACGGACAGGGCCCCTACAATGAGCAGTTCTTC. It translates to CATSDHGQGPYNEQFF.

This clonotype was found a few times. This sequence joins TRBV7-9 and TRBJ2-1; possibly TRBD2 for D (5 bases). V was shortened by 5 bases and J by 9 bases, with 17 bases between the two germline ends. CDR3 length: 14 amino acids. In germline, CDR1 is SEHNR, CDR2 FQNEAQ (reference sequence). The CDR3 DNA reads TGTGCCAGCAGCCAACTAACTAGGGCGGGTGAGCAGTTCTTC. Residues: CASSQLTRAGEQFF.

This clonotype was found a few times. V is TRBV28 and J is TRBJ2-7; 8 nucleotides align to TRBD1. V shed 7 bases and J 4 bases; nucleotides not matched to a gene: 9. Germline values: CDR1 MDHEN, CDR2 SYDVKM. This CDR3 contains 14 residues. The CDR3 is CASKPTGVLYEQYF. CDR3 coding DNA: TGTGCCAGCAAACCGACAGGGGTACTATACGAGCAGTACTTC.

This clonotype appeared many times. This chain joins TRBV6-1 and TRBJ2-1; D remains unclear. Trimming cost V 3 bases and J 8 bases, with 11 bases left between them. Germline V lookup: CDR1 MNHNS, CDR2 SASEGT. CDR3 size: 13 residues. The CDR3 region has the DNA TGTGCCAGCAGTGATCTAGGGTGGGATGAGCAGTTCTTC. Translation gives CASSDLGWDEQFF.

The chain recombines TRBV15 with TRBJ2-5; D unresolved. The CDR3 consists of 13 residues. CDR1 is LNHNV, CDR2 YYDKDF, per germline (reference sequence). V lost 5 bases and J lost 2, with 9 bases in between. The CDR3 region is CATSGRGQETQYF. The CDR3 DNA reads as TGTGCCACCAGCGGACGAGGACAAGAGACCCAGTACTTC.

The chain combines TRBV20-1 with TRBJ1-1; D is uncertain. V lost 0 bases, J lost 4 bases, and 9 bases lay in between. The CDR3 covers 13 residues. CDR1 and CDR2 from the germline V gene are DFQATT and SNEGSKA (reference sequence). The CDR3 sequence is CSARDVRATEAFF. CDR3 bases: TGCAGTGCTAGAGATGTGAGGGCCACTGAAGCTTTCTTT.

This clonotype showed up just a few times. This chain links TRBV15 with TRBJ2-3; 8 bases map to TRBD1. Germline values: CDR1 LNHNV, CDR2 YYDKDF (reference sequence). This CDR3 has 15 amino acids. Losses at the gene ends were 3 bases for V and 6 bases for J; bases not matched to a gene: 8. The CDR3 coding sequence is TGTGCCACCAGCAGGACCTCAGGGGGCGGGGATACGCAGTATTTT. Translation: CATSRTSGGGDTQYF.

The chain uses TRBV5-1 and TRBJ2-7, with D unclear. Germline V lookup: CDR1 SGHRS, CDR2 YFSETQ. The CDR3 runs 14 residues. Trimming took off 1 base at V and 1 base at J, with 9 bases between the two ends. The CDR3 sequence is CASSLPGASYEQYF. CDR3 DNA: TGCGCCAGCAGCTTGCCAGGAGCATCCTACGAGCAGTACTTC.

The sample holds a few counts of this clonotype. This chain joins TRBV20-1 and TRBJ2-7; 9 bases line up with TRBD2. Unmatched junction bases numbered 8, after V lost 2 bases and J lost 3 bases. CDR1 and CDR2 (germline): DFQATT, SNEGSKA (reference sequence). CDR3 length: 15 amino acids. CDR3 sequence: CSARIIAGVIYEQYF. The CDR3 DNA follows: TGCAGTGCTAGAATCATAGCGGGGGTAATCTACGAGCAGTACTTC.

This clonotype was seen a handful of times. This chain joins TRBV4-3 and TRBJ1-2, with D perhaps TRBD1 (5 bases). The germline V gene encodes CDR1 LGHNA and CDR2 YSLEER. Trimming removed 4 bases from V and 5 bases from J, with 14 bases in between. The CDR3 has 14 residues. CDR3 protein: CASSPVGAGYGYTF. The CDR3, as DNA: TGCGCCAGCAGCCCTGTAGGGGCAGGGTATGGCTACACCTTC.

This sequence joins TRBV5-6 and TRBJ2-5; 8 nucleotides agree with TRBD2. This CDR3 is built from 17 residues. Germline V CDR1 and CDR2: SGHDT, YYEEEE. The trim removed 0 bases at V and 4 bases at J, leaving 11 bases unmatched. CDR3 in DNA: TGTGCCAGCAGCTTGGAGGCTAGCGGGTATAAGGGAGAGACCCAGTACTTC. Translated, it gives CASSLEASGYKGETQYF.

This clonotype was detected only a few times. V usage is TRBV11-1 and J usage is TRBJ2-1; D may be TRBD1 or TRBD2 (5 bases each). In germline, CDR1 is SGHAT, CDR2 FQDESV (reference sequence). There are 18 residues in the CDR3. Trimming took 1 base from V and 4 from J, leaving 20 bases between them. The CDR3: CASSLERVGNGGYNEQFF. The CDR3, as DNA: TGTGCCAGCAGCTTAGAACGCGTGGGGAATGGGGGATACAATGAGCAGTTCTTC.

This clonotype has only a few counts. The chain employs TRBV19 and TRBJ2-1; 11 positions match TRBD2. J lost 3 bases, V lost 4 bases, and 5 bases had no gene match. The CDR3 is 16 residues long. Germline V lookup: CDR1 LNHDA, CDR2 SQIVND (reference sequence). The CDR3 sequence is CASSRTSGSGYNEQFF. The CDR3 nucleotides read TGTGCCAGTAGTAGAACTAGCGGGAGCGGCTACAATGAGCAGTTCTTC.

This clonotype has a count of ten or more. The chain couples TRBV20-1 to TRBJ2-1; the match to TRBD2 covers 9 bases. This CDR3 contains 16 residues. V lost 1 base to trimming and J lost 2 bases; unmatched junction nucleotides: 6. The V gene's germline CDR1 is DFQATT and CDR2 SNEGSKA (reference sequence). The CDR3 loop reads CSARGLAGAAYNEQFF. The CDR3 bases are TGCAGTGCTAGAGGTTTAGCGGGGGCCGCCTACAATGAGCAGTTCTTC.